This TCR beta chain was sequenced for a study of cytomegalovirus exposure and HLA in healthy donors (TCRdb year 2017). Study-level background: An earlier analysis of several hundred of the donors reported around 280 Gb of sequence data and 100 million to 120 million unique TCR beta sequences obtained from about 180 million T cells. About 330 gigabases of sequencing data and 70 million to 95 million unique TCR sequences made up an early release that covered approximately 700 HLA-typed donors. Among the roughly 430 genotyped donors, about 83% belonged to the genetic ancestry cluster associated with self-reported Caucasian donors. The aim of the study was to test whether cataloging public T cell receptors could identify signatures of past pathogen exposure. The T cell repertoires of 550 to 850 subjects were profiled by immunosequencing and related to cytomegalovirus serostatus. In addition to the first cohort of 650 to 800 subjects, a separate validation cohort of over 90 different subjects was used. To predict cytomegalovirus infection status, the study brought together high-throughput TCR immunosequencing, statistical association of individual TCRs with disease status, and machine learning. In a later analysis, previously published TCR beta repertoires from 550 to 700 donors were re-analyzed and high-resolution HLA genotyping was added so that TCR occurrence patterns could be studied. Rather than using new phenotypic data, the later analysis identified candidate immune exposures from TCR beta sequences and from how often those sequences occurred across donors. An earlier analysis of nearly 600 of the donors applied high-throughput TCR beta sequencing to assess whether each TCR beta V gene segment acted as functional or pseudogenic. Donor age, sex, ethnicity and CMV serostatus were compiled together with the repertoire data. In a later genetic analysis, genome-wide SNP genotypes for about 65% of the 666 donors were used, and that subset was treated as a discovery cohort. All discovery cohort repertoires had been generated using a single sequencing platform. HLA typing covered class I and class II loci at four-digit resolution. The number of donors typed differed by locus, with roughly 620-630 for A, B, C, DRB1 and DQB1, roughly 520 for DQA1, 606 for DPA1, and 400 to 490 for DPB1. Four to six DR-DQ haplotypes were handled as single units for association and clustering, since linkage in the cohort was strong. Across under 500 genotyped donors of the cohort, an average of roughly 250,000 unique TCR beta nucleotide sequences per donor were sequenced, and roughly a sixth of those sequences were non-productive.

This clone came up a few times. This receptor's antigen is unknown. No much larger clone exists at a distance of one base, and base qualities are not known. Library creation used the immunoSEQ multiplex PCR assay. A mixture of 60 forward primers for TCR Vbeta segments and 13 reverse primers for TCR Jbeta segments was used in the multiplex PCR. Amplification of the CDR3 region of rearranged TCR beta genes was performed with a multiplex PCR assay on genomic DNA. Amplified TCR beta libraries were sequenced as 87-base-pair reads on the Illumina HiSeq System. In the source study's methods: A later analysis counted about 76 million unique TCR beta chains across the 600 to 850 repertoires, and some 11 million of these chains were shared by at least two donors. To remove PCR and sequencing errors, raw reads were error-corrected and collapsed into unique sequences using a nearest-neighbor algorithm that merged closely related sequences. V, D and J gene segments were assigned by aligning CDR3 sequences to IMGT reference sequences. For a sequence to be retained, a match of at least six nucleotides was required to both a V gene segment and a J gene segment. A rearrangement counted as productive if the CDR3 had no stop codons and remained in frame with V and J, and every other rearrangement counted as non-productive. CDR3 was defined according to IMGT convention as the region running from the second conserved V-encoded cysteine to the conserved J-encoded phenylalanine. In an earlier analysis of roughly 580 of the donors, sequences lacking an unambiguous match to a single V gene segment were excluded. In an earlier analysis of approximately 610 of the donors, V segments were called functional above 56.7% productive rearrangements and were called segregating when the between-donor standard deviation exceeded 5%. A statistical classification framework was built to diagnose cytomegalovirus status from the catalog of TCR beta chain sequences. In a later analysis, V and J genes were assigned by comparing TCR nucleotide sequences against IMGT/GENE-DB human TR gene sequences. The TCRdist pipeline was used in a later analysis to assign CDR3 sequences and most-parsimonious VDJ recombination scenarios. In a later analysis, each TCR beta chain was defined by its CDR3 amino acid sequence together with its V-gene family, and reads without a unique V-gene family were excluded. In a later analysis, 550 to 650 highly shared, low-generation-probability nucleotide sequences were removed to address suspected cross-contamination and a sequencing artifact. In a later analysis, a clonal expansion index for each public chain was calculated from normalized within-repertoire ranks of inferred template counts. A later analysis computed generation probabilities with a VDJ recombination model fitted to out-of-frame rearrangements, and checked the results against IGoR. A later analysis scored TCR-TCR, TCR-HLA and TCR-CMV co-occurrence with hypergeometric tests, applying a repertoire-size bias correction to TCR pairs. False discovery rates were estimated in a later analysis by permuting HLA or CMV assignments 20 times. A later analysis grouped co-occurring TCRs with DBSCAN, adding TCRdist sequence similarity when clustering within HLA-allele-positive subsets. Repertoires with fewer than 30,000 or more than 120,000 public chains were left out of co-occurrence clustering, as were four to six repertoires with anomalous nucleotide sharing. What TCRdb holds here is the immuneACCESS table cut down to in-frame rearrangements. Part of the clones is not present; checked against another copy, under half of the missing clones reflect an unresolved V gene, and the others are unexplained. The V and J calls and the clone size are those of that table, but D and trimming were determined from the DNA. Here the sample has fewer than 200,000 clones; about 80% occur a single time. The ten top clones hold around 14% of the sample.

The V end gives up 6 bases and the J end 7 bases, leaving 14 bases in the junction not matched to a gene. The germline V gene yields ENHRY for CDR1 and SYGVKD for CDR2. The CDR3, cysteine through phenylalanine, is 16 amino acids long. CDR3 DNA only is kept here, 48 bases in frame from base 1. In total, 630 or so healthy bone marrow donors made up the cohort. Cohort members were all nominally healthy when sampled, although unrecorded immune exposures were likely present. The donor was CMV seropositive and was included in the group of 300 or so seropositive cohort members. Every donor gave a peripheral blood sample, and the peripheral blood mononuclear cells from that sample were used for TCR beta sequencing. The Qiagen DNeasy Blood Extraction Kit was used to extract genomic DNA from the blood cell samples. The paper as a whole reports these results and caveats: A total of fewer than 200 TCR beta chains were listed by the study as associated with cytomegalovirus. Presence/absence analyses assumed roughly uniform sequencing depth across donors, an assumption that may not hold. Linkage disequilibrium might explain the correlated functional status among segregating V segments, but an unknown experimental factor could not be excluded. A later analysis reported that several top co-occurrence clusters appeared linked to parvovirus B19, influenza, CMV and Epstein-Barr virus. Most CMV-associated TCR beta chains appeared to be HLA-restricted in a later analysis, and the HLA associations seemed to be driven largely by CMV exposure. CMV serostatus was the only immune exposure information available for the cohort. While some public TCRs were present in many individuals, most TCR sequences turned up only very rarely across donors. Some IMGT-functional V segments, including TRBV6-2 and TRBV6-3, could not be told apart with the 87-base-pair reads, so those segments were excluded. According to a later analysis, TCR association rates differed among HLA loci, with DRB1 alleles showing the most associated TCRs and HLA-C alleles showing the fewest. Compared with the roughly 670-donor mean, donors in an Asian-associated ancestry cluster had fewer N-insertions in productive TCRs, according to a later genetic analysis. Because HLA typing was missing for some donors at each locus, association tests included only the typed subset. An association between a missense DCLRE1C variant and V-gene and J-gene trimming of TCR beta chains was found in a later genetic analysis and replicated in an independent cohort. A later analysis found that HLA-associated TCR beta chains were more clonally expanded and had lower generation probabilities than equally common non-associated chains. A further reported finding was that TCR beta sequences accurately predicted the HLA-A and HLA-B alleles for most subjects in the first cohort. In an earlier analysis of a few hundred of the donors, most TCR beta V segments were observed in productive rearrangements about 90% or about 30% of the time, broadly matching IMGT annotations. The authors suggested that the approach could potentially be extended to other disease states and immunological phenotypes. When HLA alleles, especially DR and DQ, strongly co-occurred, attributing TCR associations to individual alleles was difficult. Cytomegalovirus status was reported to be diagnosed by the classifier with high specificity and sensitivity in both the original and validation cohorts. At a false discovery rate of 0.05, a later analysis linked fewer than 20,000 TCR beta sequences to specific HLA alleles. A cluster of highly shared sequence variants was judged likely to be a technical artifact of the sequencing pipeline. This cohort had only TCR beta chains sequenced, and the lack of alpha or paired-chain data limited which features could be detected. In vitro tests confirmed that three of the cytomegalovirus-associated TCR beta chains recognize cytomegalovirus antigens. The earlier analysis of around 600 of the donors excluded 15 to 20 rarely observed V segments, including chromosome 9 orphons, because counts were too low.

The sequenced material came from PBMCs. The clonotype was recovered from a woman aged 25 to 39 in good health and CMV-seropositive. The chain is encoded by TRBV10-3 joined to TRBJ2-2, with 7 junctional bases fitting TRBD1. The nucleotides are TGTGCCATCAGCAAGACAGGGACCCTAGGGGACGGGGAGCTGTTTTTT. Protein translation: CAISKTGTLGDGELFF.